This T cell receptor (beta chain) comes out of a study of blood T cell repertoires in COVID-19. Overall study context: Acute and convalescent COVID-19 samples came from the United States, Italy and Spain. T cells, B-cell-depleted T cells, or PBMCs provided the cDNA or gDNA that served as material.

Per the original methods: Reference gene primer amplification yielded estimated nucleated cell counts. The table came from immunoSEQ multiplex PCR; TCRdb's copy has only in-frame clones and leaves some out. The V and J calls and the clone size are those of that table, but D and trimming were determined from the DNA. This sample has about 90,000 clones; around nine tenths occur once, and the top ten carry roughly 3.5%. The sequenced material came from peripheral blood. This TCR came from a woman in her sixties or seventies with acute or convalescent COVID-19.

CDR3 protein: CASSLVAGGGYEQYF. Here the CDR3 DNA reads TGTGCCAGCAGCCTAGTAGCGGGAGGGGGCTACGAGCAGTACTTC. The chain combines TRBV27 with TRBJ2-7, with 11 positions matching TRBD2. The junction had 7 bases not matched to a gene; V was cut back by 6 bases and J by 3 bases. Germline CDR1 and CDR2: MNHEY and SMNVEV (reference sequence). The CDR3 sequence is 15 residues long.